This entry lists 18 T cell receptor beta chains sequenced from one sample in a study of technical replicates of blood from four donors. The data were produced by immunoSEQ multiplex PCR, yet TCRdb's version contains in-frame clones alone and is incomplete. This table holds 75,000 to 95,000 clones, roughly 94% found once. Sequenced sample: T cells isolated from PBMCs. Every receptor here comes from a human donor in good health.

This chain connects TRBV19 to TRBJ1-5; the D is unclear. Germline values: CDR1 LNHDA, CDR2 SQIVND (reference sequence). There are 11 residues in the CDR3. Trimming removed 9 bases from V and 2 bases from J, with 5 bases in between. CDR3 DNA sequence: TGTGCCAGGGAGCGCAATCAGCCCCAGCATTTT. It is translated as CARERNQPQHF.

The J gene is TRBJ1-4, the V gene TRBV11-2; D might be TRBD1 (6 bases). V was trimmed by 0 bases and J by 8 bases, leaving 10 bases between them. Germline V lookup: CDR1 SGHAT, CDR2 FQNNGV. CDR3 size: 14 residues. CDR3 bases: TGTGCCAGCAGCTTAGATAGGGGGGGCGAAAAACTGTTTTTT. Its translation is CASSLDRGGEKLFF.

The chain uses TRBV5-1 and TRBJ2-4, with TRBD1 matching 7 bases. The CDR3 runs to 14 residues. CDR1 and CDR2 (germline): SGHRS, YFSETQ. The V gene end was trimmed by 5 bases and the J gene end by 1 base; junction bases not matched to a gene: 3. CDR3 DNA: TGCGCCAGCAGACCGGGACAGGCCAAAAACATTCAGTACTTC. Translating gives CASRPGQAKNIQYF.

The chain carries TRBV13 and TRBJ2-7; TRBD2 is a possible D gene (6 bases). The CDR3 contains 14 residues. Trimming removed 4 bases at V and 5 bases at J, with 15 bases between. Germline V CDR1 and CDR2: PRHDT, FYEKMQ (reference sequence). CDR3 in amino acids: CASSSSTSYHEQYF. The CDR3 region has the DNA TGTGCCAGCAGCTCATCGACTAGTTACCACGAGCAGTACTTC.

In this sample, this clone turned up once. The chain is built from TRBV4-1 and TRBJ2-5; 10 positions match TRBD2. The CDR3 is made up of 16 amino acids. The J segment lost 4 bases and the V segment lost 1 base, leaving 6 bases of the junction unmatched. Germline V gene data show CDR1 as MGHRA and CDR2 as YSYEKL. Here the CDR3 reads CASSQGEAGGGETQYF. CDR3 nucleotides: TGCGCCAGCAGCCAAGGAGAAGCGGGAGGGGGAGAGACCCAGTACTTC.

The chain links TRBV7-2 to TRBJ1-2, with D tentatively TRBD1 (6 bases). The CDR3 contains 16 residues. Germline lookup yields CDR1 SGHTA and CDR2 FQGNSA. V was shortened by 3 bases and J by 4 bases, with 18 bases between the two germline ends. The CDR3: CASSFFMRGQGYGYTF. The CDR3 DNA sequence: TGTGCCAGCAGCTTTTTTATGAGGGGACAAGGCTATGGCTACACCTTC.

The rearrangement uses TRBV5-1 and TRBJ2-1; D may be TRBD2 (5 bases). Germline V gives CDR1 SGHRS, CDR2 YFSETQ. The CDR3 is made up of 15 amino acids. V dropped 0 bases and J dropped 0 bases, with 7 bases sitting between them. For the CDR3, the DNA is TGCGCCAGCAGCTTGGAGCGGAACTCCTACAATGAGCAGTTCTTC. Amino acid sequence: CASSLERNSYNEQFF. The whole variable domain, filled in from reference TRBV5-1 and TRBJ2-1, reads KAGVTQTPRYLIKTRGQQVTLSCSPISGHRSVSWYQQTPGQGLQFLFEYFSETQRNKGNFPGRFSGRQFSNSRSEMNVSTLELGDSALYLCASSLERNSYNEQFFGPGTRLTVL.

This clone appeared a single time. The chain combines TRBV4-1 with TRBJ2-2; TRBD2 is a possible D gene (5 bases). Germline assignment: CDR1 MGHRA and CDR2 YSYEKL. CDR3 length equals 15 residues. V gave up 4 bases and J gave up 1 base, with 10 bases separating them. The CDR3 spells CASSPGIMNTGELFF. Here the CDR3 DNA reads TGCGCCAGCAGCCCGGGGATTATGAACACCGGGGAGCTGTTTTTT.

The rearrangement links TRBV10-3 to TRBJ1-5, with D possibly TRBD1 on 5 matching bases. Between the trimmed V and J ends, which lost 2 bases and 8 bases, there was a span of 7 bases. From germline, CDR1 is ENHRY and CDR2 SYGVKD. The CDR3 is 12 residues long. In nucleotides, the CDR3 is TGTGCCATCAGTGAGGTGGACAAGCCCCAGCATTTT. It codes for CAISEVDKPQHF.

The chain uses TRBV27 and TRBJ2-3, with D possibly being TRBD2 (5 bases). The CDR3 spans 17 residues. Germline V gene lookup returns CDR1 MNHEY and CDR2 SMNVEV (reference sequence). V gave up 8 bases and J gave up 2 bases, with 23 bases separating them. The CDR3 DNA reads TGTGCCAGCGGTTATTCGGGGTCACGGAGTAACACAGATACGCAGTATTTT. It encodes CASGYSGSRSNTDTQYF.

The chain recombines TRBV6-6 with TRBJ1-2; possibly TRBD1 for D (5 bases). In germline, CDR1 is MNHNY, CDR2 SVGAGI (reference sequence). V lost 6 bases and J lost 4, with 18 bases in between. CDR3 length: 15 amino acids. CDR3 sequence reads: CASSIGREDSYGYTF. The CDR3 coding sequence is TGTGCCAGCAGCATCGGCAGGGAGGATAGCTATGGCTACACCTTC.

The rearrangement links TRBV10-3 to TRBJ2-5; D is uncertain. This CDR3 contains 20 residues. CDR1 is ENHRY, CDR2 SYGVKD, per germline. Trimming took off 5 bases at V and 0 bases at J, with 28 bases between the two ends. CDR3 bases: TGTGCCATCAGTCCACGAAAACCCCCCCTGGCCACGCCGTACCAAGAGACCCAGTACTTC. Translated: CAISPRKPPLATPYQETQYF.

This chain uses TRBV5-1 with TRBJ1-1; D might be TRBD1 (5 bases). The CDR3 has 15 residues. Between the trimmed V and J ends, which lost 5 bases and 1 base, there was a span of 15 bases. Germline V CDR1 and CDR2: SGHRS, YFSETQ. The CDR3 spells CASSVRRDPNTEAFF. DNA for the CDR3: TGCGCCAGCAGTGTGAGGAGGGACCCGAACACTGAAGCTTTCTTT.

The chain uses TRBV5-4 and TRBJ2-2; D call uncertain. The CDR3 is 13 amino acids. Germline CDR1 reads SGHNT; CDR2 reads YYREEE (reference sequence). Trimming left V 6 bases short and J 6 bases short, with 12 bases between. The DNA for the CDR3 is TGTGCCAGCACTGTGCAGTCGTCCGGGGAGCTGTTTTTT. This encodes CASTVQSSGELFF.

Remarks on this clone: At one end, the junction sequence differs from germline, possibly due to a read error. The rearrangement uses TRBV9 and TRBJ2-5; 8 nucleotides line up with TRBD2. CDR3 length equals 15 residues. Germline assignment: CDR1 SGDLS and CDR2 YYNGEE. The CDR3 loop is CASSVGVAGGEAQYF. As DNA, the CDR3 is TGTGCCAGCAGCGTAGGAGTCGCGGGGGGAGAGGCCCAGTACTTC.

J is TRBJ2-7 and V is TRBV2; D is unclear. The CDR3 extends over 12 amino acids. Germline CDR1 SNHLY, CDR2 FYNNEI. The ends were cut back, 10 bases at V and 1 base at J, with 11 bases in the middle. For the CDR3, the DNA is TGTGCCATCCTGACGACATCCTACGAGCAGTACTTC. Translated, it gives CAILTTSYEQYF.

This clone appeared once. The chain links TRBV5-4 to TRBJ1-2, with a weak D call TRBD1 (6 bases). CDR1 SGHNT and CDR2 YYREEE come from the germline V gene (reference sequence). The V end was cut by 3 bases, the J end by 2 bases, with 14 bases between. The CDR3 is made up of 15 amino acids. The CDR3 here is CASSSQAGQNYGYTF. CDR3 DNA sequence: TGTGCCAGCAGCTCCCAGGCAGGACAGAACTATGGCTACACCTTC.

The chain links TRBV5-4 to TRBJ2-2; TRBD1 matches at 11 bases. CDR3 size: 16 residues. V dropped 3 bases and J dropped 4; count of bases not matched to a gene: 5. Germline loops: CDR1 SGHNT, CDR2 YYREEE (reference sequence). CDR3 residues: CASSSAGTGGTGELFF. CDR3 coding DNA: TGTGCCAGCAGCTCCGCCGGGACAGGGGGCACCGGGGAGCTGTTTTTT.